A selection of T cell receptor beta chains follows, all from one sample in a study of OX40 agonist ivuxolimab in advanced cancers. Clones were read by immunoSEQ multiplex PCR, and TCRdb kept only the in-frame ones, dropping some. This table has about 33,000 clones, more than 70% appearing once. Sequencing used CD4+ or CD8+ T cells sorted from blood, obtained in a trial of the OX40 agonist ivuxolimab. These receptors were taken from an adult with an advanced solid tumor such as melanoma, head and neck, liver or kidney cancer. Both conserved end residues are part of each CDR3. The D gene is left open where the match is weak. The size of a clone is reported for some rows only, either as once, few or many, or as a class for expanded clones.

>TRBJ2-7|TRBV5-4|-|14|TRBD1
TGTGCCAGCAGCTTGGAGGACAGGGTGGGGGAGCAGTACTTC
CASSLEDRVGEQYF
>TRBJ2-2|TRBV7-3|-|13|-
TGTGCCAGCAGCTTAACGCGAGCCGGGGAGCTGTTTTTT
CASSLTRAGELFF
>TRBJ1-4|TRBV28|once|15|-
TGTGCCAGCAGTTTCCGGGGGCCGGGTGGTGAAAAACTGTTTTTT
CASSFRGPGGEKLFF
>TRBJ1-4|TRBV6-1|-|15|TRBD1
TGTGCCAGCAGTTCGGCCGGGACAGTTAATGAAAAACTGTTTTTT
CASSSAGTVNEKLFF
>TRBJ2-7|TRBV6-5|-|14|TRBD1
TGTGCCAGCAAATCTTCCGGGACAGGGGACGAGCAGTACTTC
CASKSSGTGDEQYF
>TRBJ1-2|TRBV29-1|-|16|-
TGCAGCTTTCAGGGGTCACCGTGGGAATCTAACTATGGCTACACCTTC
CSFQGSPWESNYGYTF
>TRBJ2-7|TRBV29-1|-|13|TRBD1
TGCAGCGTTGGAAGAGGACAGGGTGCCGAGCAGTACTTC
CSVGRGQGAEQYF
>TRBJ1-6|TRBV30|-|12|-
TGTGCCTGGAGGGAGTATAATTCACCCCTCCACTTT
CAWREYNSPLHF
>TRBJ2-7|TRBV28|-|14|-
TGTGCCAGCATTCCCCCGGGGAGATCCTACGAGCAGTACTTC
CASIPPGRSYEQYF
>TRBJ1-3|TRBV7-9|-|15|-
TGTGCCAGCAGCGGACAGCCCCTCTCTGGAAACACCATATATTTT
CASSGQPLSGNTIYF
>TRBJ2-1|TRBV15|-|14|-
TGTGCCACCAGCATAGGTCCGGGACACAATGAGCAGTTCTTC
CATSIGPGHNEQFF
>TRBJ1-5|TRBV11-2|once|15|-
TGTGCCAGCAGCTTAGGGCAGGGGCCCAATCAGCCCCAGCATTTT
CASSLGQGPNQPQHF
>TRBJ1-5|TRBV19|once|15|TRBD1
TGTGCCAGTAGGTACAGGGGGCGAGAAAATCAGCCCCAGCATTTT
CASRYRGRENQPQHF
>TRBJ2-1|TRBV7-2|-|13|-
TGTGCCAGCAGCTTAGCCATGGACGGCGAGCAGTTCTTC
CASSLAMDGEQFF
>TRBJ2-6|TRBV2|-|15|-
TGTGCCAGCAGTTCCTCTTTGAAGGGGGCCAACGTCCTGACTTTC
CASSSSLKGANVLTF
>TRBJ1-4|TRBV30|-|14|-
TGTGCCTGGAGTGTAGGTGGCAGCAGAGAAAAACTGTTTTTT
CAWSVGGSREKLFF
>TRBJ2-1|TRBV19|-|16|-
TGTGCCAGTAGTCTTATCGGGACAAGTCCATACAATGAGCAGTTCTTC
CASSLIGTSPYNEQFF
>TRBJ1-4|TRBV28|-|13|-
TGTGCCAGCAGTTTGGGGCCCAATGAAAAACTGTTTTTT
CASSLGPNEKLFF
>TRBJ1-3|TRBV18|-|14|-
TGTGCCAGCTCACCCTCGACAGTGGTGGACACCATATATTTT
CASSPSTVVDTIYF
>TRBJ2-1|TRBV11-2|-|16|-
TGTGCCAGCAGCTTAGAATCAGGACTCCCCTACAATGAGCAGTTCTTC
CASSLESGLPYNEQFF
>TRBJ1-1|TRBV7-2|-|13|-
TGTGCCAGCAGCTTAATCGGGGACACTGAAGCTTTCTTT
CASSLIGDTEAFF
>TRBJ2-1|TRBV4-2|once|13|-
TGTGCCAGCAGCTTCTCCGGTTCAGGTGAGCAGTTCTTC
CASSFSGSGEQFF
>TRBJ2-3|TRBV4-3|-|19|TRBD2
TGCGCCAGCAGCCAAGAGGACTGGACTAGCGGGAGTTGGGCAGATACGCAGTATTTT
CASSQEDWTSGSWADTQYF
>TRBJ1-6|TRBV28|once|17|-
TGTGCCAGCACCCATCCCCTCCCTGGGGGACGGAATTCACCCCTCCACTTT
CASTHPLPGGRNSPLHF
>TRBJ1-4|TRBV15|-|14|-
TGTGCCACCAGCAGATCGGGGGGTGATGAAAAACTGTTTTTT
CATSRSGGDEKLFF
>TRBJ2-1|TRBV11-2|-|19|TRBD2
TGTGCCAGCAGCCCCCGGACTAGCGGGAGTCTGGTCCCGCACAATGAGCAGTTCTTC
CASSPRTSGSLVPHNEQFF
>TRBJ2-2|TRBV7-3|-|16|TRBD2
TGTGCCAGCAGCTTAAATGTAGCGGGAGGCACCGGGGAGCTGTTTTTT
CASSLNVAGGTGELFF
>TRBJ2-1|TRBV19|-|17|TRBD2
TGTGCCAGTAGTATGTATCTCAGCGGGAGGTCCTACAATGAGCAGTTCTTC
CASSMYLSGRSYNEQFF
>TRBJ1-2|TRBV10-2|-|13|-
TGCGCCAGCAGTGAGTCCAGGACATCTGGCTACACCTTC
CASSESRTSGYTF
>TRBJ2-2|TRBV30|-|14|-
TGTGCCTGGAGTGTACGGGCAGATACCGGGGAGCTGTTTTTT
CAWSVRADTGELFF
>TRBJ1-1|TRBV30|-|14|TRBD1
TGTGCCTGGAGGCCACAGGGGCCTGGCACTGAAGCTTTCTTT
CAWRPQGPGTEAFF
>TRBJ1-3|TRBV10-3|-|16|-
TGTGCCATCAGTGACACAGGCCTCAGCTCTGGAAACACCATATATTTT
CAISDTGLSSGNTIYF